The rows below give T cell receptor beta chains drawn from one sample of a study of beta chain features in type 1 diabetes. The repertoire was sequenced with immunoSEQ multiplex PCR; TCRdb's copy has only in-frame clones and lacks some. The profile shows around 340,000 clones, 9.3% of them singletons. The source material was central memory CD4+ T cells from blood. These receptors came from a man aged 30-40 years with type 1 diabetes. CDR3s include the opening cysteine and the closing phenylalanine or tryptophan. Fields, in order: V gene, clone size, D gene, J gene, CDR3 DNA, CDR3 protein. D genes are given only for firm matches. Rows may omit the clone size; those that give it use once, few, many or a size class.

V gene: TRBV20-1; clone size: .; D gene: .; J gene: TRBJ2-3; CDR3 DNA: TGCAGTGTTACAGATACGCAGTATTTT; CDR3 protein: CSVTDTQYF
V gene: TRBV6-5; clone size: .; D gene: .; J gene: TRBJ2-5; CDR3 DNA: TGTGCCAGCAGTTACGTCGGAGAGACCCAGTACTTC; CDR3 protein: CASSYVGETQYF
V gene: TRBV5-1; clone size: few; D gene: .; J gene: TRBJ1-6; CDR3 DNA: TGCGCCAGCAGCTGGGGAACTCATTCACCCCTCCACTTT; CDR3 protein: CASSWGTHSPLHF
V gene: TRBV9; clone size: few; D gene: .; J gene: TRBJ2-3; CDR3 DNA: TGTGCCAGCAGCGCCGCCCCGACTACCACAGATACGCAGTATTTT; CDR3 protein: CASSAAPTTTDTQYF
V gene: TRBV7-2; clone size: .; D gene: .; J gene: TRBJ2-5; CDR3 DNA: TGTGCCAGCAGCCAAGGGACTGAAGAGACCCAGTACTTC; CDR3 protein: CASSQGTEETQYF
V gene: TRBV19; clone size: few; D gene: .; J gene: TRBJ2-5; CDR3 DNA: TGTGCCAGTCATGGTACCATGGGGGGAAGAGAGACCCAGTACTTC; CDR3 protein: CASHGTMGGRETQYF
V gene: TRBV7-2; clone size: .; D gene: .; J gene: TRBJ2-5; CDR3 DNA: TGTGCCAGCAGCCAAAACGCTCTAAACCAAGAGACCCAGTACTTC; CDR3 protein: CASSQNALNQETQYF
V gene: TRBV30; clone size: .; D gene: .; J gene: TRBJ2-5; CDR3 DNA: TGTGCCTGGAGTGTACGACGGGGCGGGGGCAGTGAGACCCAGTACTTC; CDR3 protein: CAWSVRRGGGSETQYF
V gene: TRBV5-1; clone size: few; D gene: TRBD1; J gene: TRBJ1-2; CDR3 DNA: TGCGCCAGCAGCACCGGGACAGGGAGTGGCTACACCTTC; CDR3 protein: CASSTGTGSGYTF
V gene: TRBV5-1; clone size: .; D gene: TRBD1; J gene: TRBJ1-1; CDR3 DNA: TGCGCCAGCAGCCCCCGGGACAGGGGGATCACTGAAGCTTTCTTT; CDR3 protein: CASSPRDRGITEAFF
V gene: TRBV27; clone size: .; D gene: TRBD1; J gene: TRBJ2-5; CDR3 DNA: TGTGCCAGCAGTTTTGGCCCGGGACAGGGGAAAGAGACCCAGTACTTC; CDR3 protein: CASSFGPGQGKETQYF
V gene: TRBV6-5; clone size: once; D gene: TRBD1; J gene: TRBJ1-5; CDR3 DNA: TGTGCCACCAGGACGACAGGGGCGGTCGGGCAGCCCCAGCATTTT; CDR3 protein: CATRTTGAVGQPQHF
V gene: TRBV10-3; clone size: few; D gene: .; J gene: TRBJ1-2; CDR3 DNA: TGTGCCATCAGCAGTCAACAGACAGGCCTCAACTATGGCTACACCTTC; CDR3 protein: CAISSQQTGLNYGYTF